The rows below give T cell receptor beta chains drawn from one sample of a study of T cells in localized non-small cell lung cancer. Using immunoSEQ multiplex PCR, the repertoire was profiled, and TCRdb retains in-frame clones only, with some absent. The sample has roughly 1,700 clones, under 25% seen once. The source material was normal lung tissue next to the tumor, sampled before any cancer treatment. These receptor sequences come from a man aged 40 to 75 with stage II lung adenocarcinoma. The CDR3 runs from the conserved cysteine through the conserved F or W. The order of the fields is D gene, V gene, CDR3 protein. A D gene is named only where the DNA matches it firmly.

.,TRBV18,CASSPMEGAGEQFF
.,TRBV30,CAWSRQISGYTF
TRBD1,TRBV9,CASAPAGQGYEQYF
TRBD1,TRBV9,CASSVGQGVAKNIQYF
.,TRBV11-3,CASSSQSGVFSEAFF
.,TRBV11-3,CASSLEASSAHEQYF
.,TRBV5-1,CASSPRTASGNTIYF
.,TRBV11-3,CASSLQGMNTEAFF
.,TRBV9,CASSPNAGGESGNTIYF
TRBD1,TRBV6-8,CAIRGQTNTEAFF
.,TRBV9,CASSPRGTATNEKLFF
TRBD1,TRBV30,CAGLQGVNEKLFF
.,TRBV18,CASSRGQAELFF
TRBD2,TRBV9,CASSEGTSGTGELFF
.,TRBV11-3,CASSLSRSGETQYF
.,TRBV30,CAWSVYFEYQETQYF
TRBD1,TRBV6-8,CASKRQGNSEQFF
.,TRBV30,CAWSVRGMNTEAFF
TRBD1,TRBV5-1,CASSLKAGGGDYGYTF
.,TRBV9,CASSVGVGYGYTF
TRBD1,TRBV9,CASSVAGAGGLETQYF
.,TRBV11-3,CASSSPVRVGTGELFF